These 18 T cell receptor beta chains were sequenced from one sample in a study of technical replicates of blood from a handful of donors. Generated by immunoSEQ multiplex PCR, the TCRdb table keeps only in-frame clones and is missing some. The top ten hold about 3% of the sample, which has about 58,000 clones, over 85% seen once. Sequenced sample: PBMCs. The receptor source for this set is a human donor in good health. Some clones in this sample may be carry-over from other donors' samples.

The CDR3 DNA reads as TGTGCCAGCAGTTACTTACCCCCTAGCGGGGTGTATGAGCAGTTCTTC. Residues: CASSYLPPSGVYEQFF. The chain couples TRBV6-5 to TRBJ2-1, with 9 bases lining up with TRBD2. Trimming took 1 base from V and 8 from J; bases not matched to a gene: 9. Looked up from germline, CDR1 is MNHEY and CDR2 is SVGAGI. The CDR3 covers 16 residues.

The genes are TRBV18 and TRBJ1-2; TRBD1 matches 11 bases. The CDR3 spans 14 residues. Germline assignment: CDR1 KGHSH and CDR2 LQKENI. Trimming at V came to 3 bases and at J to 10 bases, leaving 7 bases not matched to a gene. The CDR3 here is CASSPGDRGFDYTF. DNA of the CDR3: TGTGCCAGCTCACCTGGGGACAGGGGGTTCGACTACACCTTC.

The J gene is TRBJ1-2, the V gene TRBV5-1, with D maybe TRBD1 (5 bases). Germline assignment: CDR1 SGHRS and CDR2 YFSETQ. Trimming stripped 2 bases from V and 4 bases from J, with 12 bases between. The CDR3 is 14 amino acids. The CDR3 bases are TGCGCCAGCAGCTTCGAAGGGGTGAGCTATGGCTACACCTTC. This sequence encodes CASSFEGVSYGYTF. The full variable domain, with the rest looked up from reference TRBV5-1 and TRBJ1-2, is KAGVTQTPRYLIKTRGQQVTLSCSPISGHRSVSWYQQTPGQGLQFLFEYFSETQRNKGNFPGRFSGRQFSNSRSEMNVSTLELGDSALYLCASSFEGVSYGYTFGSGTRLTVV.

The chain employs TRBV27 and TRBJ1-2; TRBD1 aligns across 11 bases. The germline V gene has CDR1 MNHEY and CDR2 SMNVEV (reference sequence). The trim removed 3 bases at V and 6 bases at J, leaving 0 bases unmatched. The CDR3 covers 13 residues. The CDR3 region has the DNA TGTGCCAGCAGTTTGGGACAGGGGGATGGCTACACCTTC. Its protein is CASSLGQGDGYTF.

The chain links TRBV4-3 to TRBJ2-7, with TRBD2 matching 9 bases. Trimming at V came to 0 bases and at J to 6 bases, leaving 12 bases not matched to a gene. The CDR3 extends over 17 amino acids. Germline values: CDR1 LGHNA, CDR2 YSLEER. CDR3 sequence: CASSQDRSGGRHSEQYF. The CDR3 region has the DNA TGCGCCAGCAGCCAAGATAGGAGCGGGGGGAGGCATAGCGAGCAGTACTTC.

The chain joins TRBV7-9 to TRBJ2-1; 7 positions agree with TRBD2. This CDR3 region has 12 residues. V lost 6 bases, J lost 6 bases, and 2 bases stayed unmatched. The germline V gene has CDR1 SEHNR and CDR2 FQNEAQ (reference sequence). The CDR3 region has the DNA TGTGCCAGCAGTAGGACTAGCAATGAGCAGTTCTTC. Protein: CASSRTSNEQFF.

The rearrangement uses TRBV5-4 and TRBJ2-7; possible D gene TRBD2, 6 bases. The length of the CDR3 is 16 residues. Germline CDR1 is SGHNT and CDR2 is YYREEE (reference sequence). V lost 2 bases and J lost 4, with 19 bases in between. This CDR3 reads CASSFGGVRLAYEQYF. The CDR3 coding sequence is TGTGCCAGCAGCTTTGGTGGGGTAAGGCTAGCGTACGAGCAGTACTTC.

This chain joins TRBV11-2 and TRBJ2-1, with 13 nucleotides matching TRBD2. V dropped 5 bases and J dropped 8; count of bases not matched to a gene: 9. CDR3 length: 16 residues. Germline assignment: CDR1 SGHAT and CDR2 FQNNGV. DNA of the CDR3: TGTGCCAGCAGCCCCACTAGCGGGAGGGCCTCGTATGAGCAGTTCTTC. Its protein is CASSPTSGRASYEQFF.

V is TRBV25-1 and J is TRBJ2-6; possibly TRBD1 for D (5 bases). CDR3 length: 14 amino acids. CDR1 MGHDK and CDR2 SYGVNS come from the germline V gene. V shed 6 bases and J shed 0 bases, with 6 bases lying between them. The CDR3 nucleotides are TGTGCCAGCAGCAGGGCCTCTGGGGCCAACGTCCTGACTTTC. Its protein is CASSRASGANVLTF. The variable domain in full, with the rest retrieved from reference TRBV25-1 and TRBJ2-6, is EADIYQTPRYLVIGTGKKITLECSQTMGHDKMYWYQQDPGMELHLIHYSYGVNSTEKGDLSSESTVSRIRTEHFPLTLESARPSHTSQYLCASSRASGANVLTFGAGSRLTVL.

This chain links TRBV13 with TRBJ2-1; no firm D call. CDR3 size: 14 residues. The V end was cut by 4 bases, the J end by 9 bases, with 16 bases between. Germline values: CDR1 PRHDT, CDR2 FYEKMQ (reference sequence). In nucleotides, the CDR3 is TGTGCCAGCAGCTCCTTGGGCTCCTCCGGTGAGCAGTTCTTC. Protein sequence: CASSSLGSSGEQFF.

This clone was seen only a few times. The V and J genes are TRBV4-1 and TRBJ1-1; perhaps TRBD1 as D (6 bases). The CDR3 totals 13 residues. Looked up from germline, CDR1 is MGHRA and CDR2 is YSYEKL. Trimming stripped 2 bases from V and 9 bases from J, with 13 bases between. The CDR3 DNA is TGCGCCAGCAGCCAAACAGGGTTCGGGCAAGCTTTCTTT. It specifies CASSQTGFGQAFF.

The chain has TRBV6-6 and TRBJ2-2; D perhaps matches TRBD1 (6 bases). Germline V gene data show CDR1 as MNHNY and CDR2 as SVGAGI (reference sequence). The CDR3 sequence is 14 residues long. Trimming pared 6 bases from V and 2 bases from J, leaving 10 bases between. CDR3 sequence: CASSPGHNTGELFF. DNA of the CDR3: TGTGCCAGCAGCCCGGGACACAACACCGGGGAGCTGTTTTTT.

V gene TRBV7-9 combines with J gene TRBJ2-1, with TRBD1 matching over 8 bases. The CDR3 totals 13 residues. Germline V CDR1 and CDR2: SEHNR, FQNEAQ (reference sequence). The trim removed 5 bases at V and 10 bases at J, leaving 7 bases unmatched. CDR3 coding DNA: TGTGCCAGCAGCGGACAGGGCGCAGGGGAGCAGTTCTTC. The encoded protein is CASSGQGAGEQFF.

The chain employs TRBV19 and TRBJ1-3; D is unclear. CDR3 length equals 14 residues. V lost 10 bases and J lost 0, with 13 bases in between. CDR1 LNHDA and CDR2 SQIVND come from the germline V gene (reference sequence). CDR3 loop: CATSDGGSGNTIYF. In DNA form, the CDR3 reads TGTGCCACCTCCGACGGAGGCTCTGGAAACACCATATATTTT.

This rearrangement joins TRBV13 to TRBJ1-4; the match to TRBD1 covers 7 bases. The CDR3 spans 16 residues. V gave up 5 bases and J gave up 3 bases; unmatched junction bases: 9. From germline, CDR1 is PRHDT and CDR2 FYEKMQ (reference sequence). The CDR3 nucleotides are TGTGCCAGCAGCACCCAACAACAGGGGTCTAATGAAAAACTGTTTTTT. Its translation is CASSTQQQGSNEKLFF.

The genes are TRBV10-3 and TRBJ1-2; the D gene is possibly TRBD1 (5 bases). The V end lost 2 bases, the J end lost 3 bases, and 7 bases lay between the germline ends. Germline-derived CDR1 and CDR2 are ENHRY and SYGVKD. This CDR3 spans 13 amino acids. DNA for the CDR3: TGTGCCATCAGTGAGACAGGCCACTATGGCTACACCTTC. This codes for CAISETGHYGYTF.

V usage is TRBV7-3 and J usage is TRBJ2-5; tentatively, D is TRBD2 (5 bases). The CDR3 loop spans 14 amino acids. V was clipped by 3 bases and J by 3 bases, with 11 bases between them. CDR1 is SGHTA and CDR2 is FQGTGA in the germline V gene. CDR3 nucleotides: TGTGCCAGCAGCTTTGGTCAAGCGGAAGAGACCCAGTACTTC. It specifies CASSFGQAEETQYF.

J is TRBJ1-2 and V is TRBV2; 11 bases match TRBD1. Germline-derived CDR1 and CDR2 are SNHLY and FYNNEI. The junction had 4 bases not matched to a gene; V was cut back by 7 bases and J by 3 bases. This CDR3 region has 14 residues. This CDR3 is CASNGQGADYGYTF. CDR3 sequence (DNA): TGTGCCAGCAATGGACAGGGGGCAGACTATGGCTACACCTTC.